This passage covers 31 T cell receptor beta chains from one sample sequenced in a study of cytotoxic CD8 clonotypes in ibrutinib-treated CLL (dated by TCRdb to the early 2020s). Read against the paper, the sample's time point label means: approximately 25 months on ibrutinib. The receptor library was made with the immunoSEQ multiplex PCR assay. TCRdb carries this immuneACCESS record with in-frame sequences only. Its versions omit some clonotypes, under half of them owing to an unresolved V gene in the studies checked, with the rest unexplained. This sample lists under 300,000 clones; roughly 70% were detected once. Roughly 15% of the sample lies in the top ten. Specimen: PBMCs, collected after 24 months of ibrutinib treatment. These receptor sequences come from a human donor with chronic lymphocytic leukemia.

The V and J genes are TRBV27 and TRBJ1-1; D not resolved. V dropped 4 bases and J dropped 5 bases, with 14 bases sitting between them. Germline CDR1 is MNHEY and CDR2 is SMNVEV (reference sequence). There are 14 residues in the CDR3. The CDR3 here is CASSSGLTSTEAFF. The CDR3 bases are TGTGCCAGCAGTTCCGGTCTTACCTCTACTGAAGCTTTCTTT.

This chain joins TRBV27 and TRBJ1-2, with a tentative D call TRBD1 (5 bases). Trimming left V 10 bases short and J 6 bases short, with 15 bases between. This CDR3 contains 12 residues. Germline V gene sequence: CDR1 MNHEY, CDR2 SMNVEV (reference sequence). As DNA, the CDR3 is TGTGCCACCTCTAGGAGGGGAGATGGCTACACCTTC. It is translated as CATSRRGDGYTF.

This chain's CDR3 is CASSIAQARYEQYF. CDR3 in DNA: TGTGCCAGTAGTATAGCGCAAGCCCGCTACGAGCAGTACTTC. The chain carries TRBV19 and TRBJ2-7; D is unresolved. Per germline, CDR1 LNHDA and CDR2 SQIVND (reference sequence). Deletions cut 1 base from V and 3 bases from J, with 10 bases between. CDR3 length equals 14 residues. Looking up the rest from reference TRBV19 and TRBJ2-7 gives the full variable domain: DGGITQSPKYLFRKEGQNVTLSCEQNLNHDAMYWYRQDPGQGLRLIYYSQIVNDFQKGDIAEGYSVSREKKESFPLTVTSAQKNPTAFYLCASSIAQARYEQYFGPGTRLTVT.

In its sample, this clone was seen a few times. The chain couples TRBV7-3 to TRBJ2-7; D is unresolved. Germline V gene lookup returns CDR1 SGHTA and CDR2 FQGTGA. The CDR3 is made up of 14 amino acids. The ends were cut back, 2 bases at V and 4 bases at J, with 12 bases in the middle. CDR3 DNA sequence: TGTGCCAGCAGCTTAGAGCACGGACCATACGAGCAGTACTTC. Residues: CASSLEHGPYEQYF.

CDR3 nucleotides: TGTGCCAGCAGCCTGGGACCTTGGCAGTACTTC. Protein sequence: CASSLGPWQYF. The chain joins TRBV6-5 to TRBJ2-7; either TRBD1 or TRBD2 may supply D (5 bases each). There are 11 residues in the CDR3. Per the germline V gene, CDR1 is MNHEY and CDR2 is SVGAGI. The V and J ends lost 6 bases and 9 bases respectively, with 12 bases between them.

This sequence joins TRBV9 and TRBJ2-1, with 10 bases lining up with TRBD1. This CDR3 is 17 amino acids long. CDR1 and CDR2 from the germline V gene are SGDLS and YYNGEE. V was pared by 0 bases and J by 5 bases, with 8 bases of the junction left unmatched. Here the CDR3 DNA reads TGTGCCAGCAGCGTAGGACTGGGACAGGGGTGGCACAATGAGCAGTTCTTC. This gives the protein CASSVGLGQGWHNEQFF.

This sequence joins TRBV6-5 and TRBJ2-1, with 7 positions matching TRBD2. V lost 5 bases to trimming and J lost 8 bases; unmatched junction nucleotides: 6. Germline V gives CDR1 MNHEY, CDR2 SVGAGI. CDR3 size: 13 residues. CDR3 amino acids: CASSPGTTYEQFF. The CDR3 DNA sequence: TGTGCCAGCAGTCCCGGGACTACCTATGAGCAGTTCTTC.

The chain combines TRBV18 with TRBJ1-1; D ambiguous. CDR3 length: 13 residues. Germline assignment: CDR1 KGHSH and CDR2 LQKENI. With 2 bases removed from V and 3 bases from J, the gap between germline ends came to 7 bases. CDR3 protein: CASSPSEDTEAFF. The CDR3 DNA sequence: TGTGCCAGCTCACCATCCGAGGACACTGAAGCTTTCTTT.

This clone came up a few times. The chain has TRBV7-2 and TRBJ2-1; D gene uncertain. CDR3 length equals 13 residues. CDR1 SGHTA and CDR2 FQGNSA come from the germline V gene. V lost 1 base and J 2 bases, leaving 3 bases between the germline ends. CDR3 amino acids: CASSLGAYNEQFF. The DNA for the CDR3 is TGTGCCAGCAGCTTAGGGGCCTACAATGAGCAGTTCTTC.

This clone was counted a single time. The CDR3 loop is CASSVLAGGTQQYF. The CDR3 DNA reads TGTGCCAGCAGCGTCCTAGCGGGAGGGACTCAGCAGTACTTC. This chain links TRBV9 with TRBJ2-7; 12 bases fit TRBD2. J gave up 8 bases and V 2 bases, and 5 bases lay outside the gene matches. Germline V gene data show CDR1 as SGDLS and CDR2 as YYNGEE. The CDR3 totals 14 residues.

The genes are TRBV5-8 and TRBJ2-2; TRBD1 matches at 8 bases. Germline values: CDR1 SGHTS, CDR2 YDEGEE. This CDR3 spans 15 amino acids. J lost 3 bases, V lost 1 base, and 2 bases had no gene match. The CDR3 DNA follows: TGTGCCAGCAGCTTGCAGGGGGCGGACACCGGGGAGCTGTTTTTT. Amino acid sequence: CASSLQGADTGELFF.

The J gene is TRBJ2-7, the V gene TRBV11-2; 8 bases are shared with TRBD1. V lost 1 base to trimming and J lost 4 bases; unmatched junction nucleotides: 0. The CDR3 contains 13 residues. Germline CDR1 SGHAT, CDR2 FQNNGV. CDR3 residues: CASSLGTGYEQYF. CDR3 nucleotide sequence: TGTGCCAGCAGCTTAGGGACAGGGTACGAGCAGTACTTC.

V and J are TRBV15 and TRBJ2-3, with D possibly being TRBD1 (5 bases). Germline V gene sequence: CDR1 LNHNV, CDR2 YYDKDF (reference sequence). V lost 3 bases to trimming and J lost 3 bases, with 16 bases between them. CDR3 length: 16 amino acids. CDR3 DNA sequence: TGTGCCACCAGCAGGTCTCAGGGAACGAGAACAGATACGCAGTATTTT. It is translated as CATSRSQGTRTDTQYF.

The V gene is TRBV11-3, the J gene TRBJ2-5; D uncertain. This CDR3 has 15 residues. Germline lookup yields CDR1 SGHNT and CDR2 YENEEA. V was trimmed by 1 base and J by 5 bases, leaving 14 bases between them. CDR3 nucleotides: TGTGCCAGCAGCTTAGGCAGGTGGTTAAAGGAGACCCAGTACTTC. The encoded protein is CASSLGRWLKETQYF.

The chain employs TRBV7-9 and TRBJ2-7; 7 nucleotides align to TRBD2. The junction had 11 bases not matched to a gene; V was cut back by 6 bases and J by 3 bases. The CDR3 totals 15 residues. Germline V lookup: CDR1 SEHNR, CDR2 FQNEAQ (reference sequence). CDR3 nucleotides: TGTGCCAGCAGGTCCTGGGGGAGGGCTGGCTACGAGCAGTACTTC. Encoded protein: CASRSWGRAGYEQYF.

The rearrangement links TRBV7-2 to TRBJ2-3; D remains ambiguous. This CDR3 has 11 amino acids. CDR1 and CDR2 from the germline V gene are SGHTA and FQGNSA. V lost 5 bases and J 6 bases, leaving 6 bases between the germline ends. The CDR3 DNA sequence: TGTGCCAGCAGCCCCTTGGATACGCAGTATTTT. Amino acid sequence: CASSPLDTQYF. Together with reference TRBV7-2 and TRBJ2-3, the CDR3 gives the full variable domain: GAGVSQSPSNKVTEKGKDVELRCDPISGHTALYWYRQSLGQGLEFLIYFQGNSAPDKSGLPSDRFSAERTGGSVSTLTIQRTQQEDSAVYLCASSPLDTQYFGPGTRLTVL.

This chain uses TRBV18 with TRBJ1-4, with TRBD1 as a possible D gene (5 bases). Germline V lookup: CDR1 KGHSH, CDR2 LQKENI. Deletions cut 8 bases from V and 0 bases from J, with 10 bases between. There are 14 residues in the CDR3. As DNA, the CDR3 is TGTGCCAGCACCGACAGCTCAACTAATGAAAAACTGTTTTTT. Protein: CASTDSSTNEKLFF.

This clone was seen just once. V gene TRBV4-3 combines with J gene TRBJ2-1; 11 bases fit TRBD2. The V and J ends lost 0 bases and 8 bases, in that order; junction bases with no gene match: 12. Germline V gene sequence: CDR1 LGHNA, CDR2 YSLEER. This CDR3 region has 18 residues. This CDR3 is CASSQETSGIVRVDEQFF. The DNA for the CDR3 is TGCGCCAGCAGCCAAGAGACTAGCGGGATTGTACGAGTAGATGAGCAGTTCTTC.

V is TRBV15 and J is TRBJ2-1; D is undetermined. Looked up from germline, CDR1 is LNHNV and CDR2 is YYDKDF (reference sequence). The CDR3 consists of 12 residues. V shed 2 bases and J shed 9 bases, with 8 bases lying between them. CDR3 loop: CATSRFKPEQFF. The CDR3 DNA reads TGTGCCACCAGCAGATTTAAGCCTGAGCAGTTCTTC.

This chain uses TRBV5-1 with TRBJ2-1; 14 bases agree with TRBD2. The CDR3 is 15 residues long. With V trimmed by 2 bases and J by 8 bases, 3 bases remained unmatched. Germline V gene data show CDR1 as SGHRS and CDR2 as YFSETQ. The DNA of the CDR3 is TGCGCCAGCAGCTTCAGGGGACTAGCGGGAGATGAGCAGTTCTTC. It codes for CASSFRGLAGDEQFF.

This clone was seen once. This chain uses TRBV27 with TRBJ2-3; no firm D call. From germline, CDR1 is MNHEY and CDR2 SMNVEV (reference sequence). The V end lost 6 bases, the J end lost 0 bases, and 10 bases lay between the germline ends. This CDR3 is built from 14 residues. CDR3 in DNA: TGTGCCAGCAGATGGGGTCCGAGCACAGATACGCAGTATTTT. Protein: CASRWGPSTDTQYF.

This clone turned up a few times. This chain joins TRBV15 and TRBJ1-3; unclear D gene. The CDR3 runs 16 residues. V was trimmed by 0 bases and J by 1 base, leaving 10 bases between them. Germline-derived CDR1 and CDR2 are LNHNV and YYDKDF (reference sequence). CDR3 DNA: TGTGCCACCAGCAGAGATTGGTCAGGTTCTGGAAACACCATATATTTT. The encoded protein is CATSRDWSGSGNTIYF. Combining the CDR3 with reference TRBV15 and TRBJ1-3 gives the whole variable domain DAMVIQNPRYQVTQFGKPVTLSCSQTLNHNVMYWYQQKSSQAPKLLFHYYDKDFNNEADTPDNFQSRRPNTSFCFLDIRSPGLGDTAMYLCATSRDWSGSGNTIYFGEGSWLTVV.

The chain has TRBV5-1 and TRBJ1-2, with TRBD1 matching 7 bases. This CDR3 has 13 amino acids. J lost 6 bases, V lost 4 bases, and 6 bases had no gene match. Per the germline V gene, CDR1 is SGHRS and CDR2 is YFSETQ. In DNA, the CDR3 is TGCGCCAGCAGCCCCCAGGGGGGGGATGGCTACACCTTC. Protein sequence: CASSPQGGDGYTF.

V is TRBV28 and J is TRBJ1-2, with D uncertain. V was clipped by 2 bases and J by 3 bases, with 10 bases between them. CDR3 length: 14 amino acids. Germline V gene sequence: CDR1 MDHEN, CDR2 SYDVKM. The CDR3 region is CASSLKDGYYGYTF. CDR3 DNA sequence: TGTGCCAGCAGTTTAAAGGACGGCTACTATGGCTACACCTTC.

The chain combines TRBV2 with TRBJ2-7; 10 bases align to TRBD2. The CDR3 sequence is 16 residues long. The germline gives CDR1 SNHLY, CDR2 FYNNEI. With 2 bases clipped from V and 7 bases from J, the junction kept 11 bases outside the gene matches. CDR3 sequence (DNA): TGTGCCAGCAGTGAACGAAGAGCGGGAGGGCCGTGGGAGCAGTACTTC. It encodes CASSERRAGGPWEQYF.

The chain links TRBV21-1 to TRBJ2-3. TRBV21-1 is shown as a pseudogene. The CDR3 is 15 amino acids. CDR3 sequence (DNA): TGTGCCAGCAGCAAAGCTCGGACCTCAGGTGATACGCAGTATTTT. Protein product: CASSKARTSGDTQYF.

The CDR3 DNA reads as TGTGCCAGCTCAGAAGGGGGAAGGAATCAGCCCCAGCATTTT. This translates into CASSEGGRNQPQHF. The V call is TRBV18, the J call TRBJ1-5; tentatively, D is TRBD1 (6 bases). This CDR3 has 14 amino acids. V lost 5 bases to trimming and J lost 4 bases, with 12 bases between them. CDR1 and CDR2 from the germline V gene are KGHSH and LQKENI. The whole variable domain, remainder taken from reference TRBV18 and TRBJ1-5, is NAGVMQNPRHLVRRRGQEARLRCSPMKGHSHVYWYRQLPEEGLKFMVYLQKENIIDESGMPKERFSAEFPKEGPSILRIQQVVRGDSAAYFCASSEGGRNQPQHFGDGTRLSIL.

This chain uses TRBV9 with TRBJ2-1, with 9 bases that match TRBD2. The J segment lost 8 bases and the V segment lost 4 bases, leaving 7 bases of the junction unmatched. The CDR3 runs 14 residues. The germline gives CDR1 SGDLS, CDR2 YYNGEE. This chain's CDR3 is CASSISGSVYEQFF. DNA for the CDR3: TGTGCCAGCAGCATTAGCGGGAGTGTCTATGAGCAGTTCTTC.

V usage is TRBV7-2 and J usage is TRBJ2-7, with D tentatively TRBD1 or TRBD2 (5 bases each). Trimming left V 4 bases short and J 2 bases short, with 12 bases between. Germline V lookup: CDR1 SGHTA, CDR2 FQGNSA. The CDR3 is 14 residues long. The CDR3 nucleotides are TGTGCCAGCAGCTGGCCGGGACGGCCCTACGAGCAGTACTTC. Translation: CASSWPGRPYEQYF.

The chain uses TRBV11-2 and TRBJ2-3, with D tentatively TRBD1 (5 bases). Deletions cut 1 base from V and 5 bases from J, with 10 bases between. The germline V gene encodes CDR1 SGHAT and CDR2 FQNNGV. CDR3 length: 14 amino acids. DNA for the CDR3: TGTGCCAGCAGCTTAGCCAGGGTGGAAGATACGCAGTATTTT. It encodes CASSLARVEDTQYF. Full variable domain (rest looked up from reference TRBV11-2 and TRBJ2-3): EAGVAQSPRYKIIEKRQSVAFWCNPISGHATLYWYQQILGQGPKLLIQFQNNGVVDDSQLPKDRFSAERLKGVDSTLKIQPAKLEDSAVYLCASSLARVEDTQYFGPGTRLTVL.

V and J are TRBV7-3 and TRBJ2-3; 12 positions agree with TRBD2. Germline V gene lookup returns CDR1 SGHTA and CDR2 FQGTGA. With V trimmed by 6 bases and J by 6 bases, 7 bases remained unmatched. This CDR3 has 15 residues. The CDR3 DNA follows: TGTGCCAGCAGGCTAGCGGGAGGGTCGTCGGATACGCAGTATTTT. This gives the protein CASRLAGGSSDTQYF.